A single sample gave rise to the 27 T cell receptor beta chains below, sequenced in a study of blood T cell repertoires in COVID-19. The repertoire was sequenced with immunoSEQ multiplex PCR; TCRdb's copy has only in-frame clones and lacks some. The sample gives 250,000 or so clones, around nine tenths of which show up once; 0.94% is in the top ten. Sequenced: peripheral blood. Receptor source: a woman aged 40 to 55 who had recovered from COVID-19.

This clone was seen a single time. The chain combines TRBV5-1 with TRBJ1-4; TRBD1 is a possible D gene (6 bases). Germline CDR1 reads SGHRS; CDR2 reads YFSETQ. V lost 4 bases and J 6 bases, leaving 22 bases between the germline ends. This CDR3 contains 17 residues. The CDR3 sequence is CASSVTAAGAYDEKLFF. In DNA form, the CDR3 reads TGCGCCAGCAGCGTGACTGCCGCAGGGGCCTACGATGAAAAACTGTTTTTT.

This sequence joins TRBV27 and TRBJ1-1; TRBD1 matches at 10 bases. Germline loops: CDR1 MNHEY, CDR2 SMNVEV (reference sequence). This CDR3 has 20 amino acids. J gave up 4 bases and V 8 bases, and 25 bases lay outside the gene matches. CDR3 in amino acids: CASPPLGGRTGGWKGTEAFF. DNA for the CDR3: TGTGCCAGCCCTCCCTTGGGCGGGCGGACAGGGGGGTGGAAGGGCACTGAAGCTTTCTTT.

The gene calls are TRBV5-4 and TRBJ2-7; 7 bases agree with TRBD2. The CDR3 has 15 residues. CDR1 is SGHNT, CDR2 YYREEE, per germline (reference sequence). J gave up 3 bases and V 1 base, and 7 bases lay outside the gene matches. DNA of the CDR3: TGTGCCAGCAGCTTGACCAGCGGGATAATCTACGAGCAGTACTTC. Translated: CASSLTSGIIYEQYF.

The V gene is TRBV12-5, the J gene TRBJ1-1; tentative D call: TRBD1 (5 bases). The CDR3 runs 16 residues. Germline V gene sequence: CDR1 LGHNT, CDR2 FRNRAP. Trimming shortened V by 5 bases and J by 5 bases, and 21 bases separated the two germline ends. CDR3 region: CASGLVVGQGSTEAFF. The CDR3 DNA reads TGTGCTAGTGGTCTAGTGGTTGGGCAGGGAAGTACTGAAGCTTTCTTT.

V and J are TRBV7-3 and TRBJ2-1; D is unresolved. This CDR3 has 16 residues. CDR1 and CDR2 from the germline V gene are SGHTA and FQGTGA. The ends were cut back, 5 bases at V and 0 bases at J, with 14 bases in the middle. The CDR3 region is CASSQSPTGSYNEQFF. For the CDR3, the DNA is TGTGCCAGCAGCCAGTCCCCGACTGGCTCCTACAATGAGCAGTTCTTC.

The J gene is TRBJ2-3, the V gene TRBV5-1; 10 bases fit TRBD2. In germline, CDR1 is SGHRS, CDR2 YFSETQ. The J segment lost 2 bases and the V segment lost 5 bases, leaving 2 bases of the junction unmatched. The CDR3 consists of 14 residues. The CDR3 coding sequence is TGCGCCAGCAGACTAGCGGGGAACACAGATACGCAGTATTTT. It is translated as CASRLAGNTDTQYF. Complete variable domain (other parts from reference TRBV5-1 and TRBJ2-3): KAGVTQTPRYLIKTRGQQVTLSCSPISGHRSVSWYQQTPGQGLQFLFEYFSETQRNKGNFPGRFSGRQFSNSRSEMNVSTLELGDSALYLCASRLAGNTDTQYFGPGTRLTVL.

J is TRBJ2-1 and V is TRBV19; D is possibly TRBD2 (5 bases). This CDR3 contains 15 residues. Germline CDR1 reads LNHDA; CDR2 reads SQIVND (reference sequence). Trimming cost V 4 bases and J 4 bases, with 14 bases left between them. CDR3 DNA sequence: TGTGCCAGTAGTACCGGGAAGCGACCTTACAATGAGCAGTTCTTC. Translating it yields CASSTGKRPYNEQFF. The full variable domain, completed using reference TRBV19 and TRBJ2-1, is DGGITQSPKYLFRKEGQNVTLSCEQNLNHDAMYWYRQDPGQGLRLIYYSQIVNDFQKGDIAEGYSVSREKKESFPLTVTSAQKNPTAFYLCASSTGKRPYNEQFFGPGTRLTVL.

The CDR3 bases are TGTGCCAGTACCTCGACAGGGACCAACTATGGCTACACCTTC. Protein sequence: CASTSTGTNYGYTF. This chain connects TRBV19 to TRBJ1-2, with TRBD1 matching 7 bases. This CDR3 has 14 residues. Losses at the gene ends were 7 bases for V and 2 bases for J; bases not matched to a gene: 7. The germline V gene has CDR1 LNHDA and CDR2 SQIVND (reference sequence).

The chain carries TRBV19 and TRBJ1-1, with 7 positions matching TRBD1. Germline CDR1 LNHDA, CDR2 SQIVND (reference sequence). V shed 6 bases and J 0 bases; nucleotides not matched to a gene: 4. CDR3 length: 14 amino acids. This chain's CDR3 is CASRKTGMNTEAFF. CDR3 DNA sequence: TGTGCCAGTAGAAAGACAGGGATGAACACTGAAGCTTTCTTT.

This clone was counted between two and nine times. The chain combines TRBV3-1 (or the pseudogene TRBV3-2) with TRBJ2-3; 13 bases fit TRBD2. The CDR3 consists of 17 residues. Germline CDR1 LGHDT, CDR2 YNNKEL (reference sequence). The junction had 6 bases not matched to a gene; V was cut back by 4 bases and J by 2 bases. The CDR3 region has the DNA TGTGCCAGCAGCCGACTAGCGGGAGGAATAAACACAGATACGCAGTATTTT. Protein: CASSRLAGGINTDTQYF.

In nucleotides, the CDR3 is TGTGCCAGCACCCCCGCGGGACTAAACTACAATGAGCAGTTCTTC. Its protein is CASTPAGLNYNEQFF. This chain joins TRBV6-6 and TRBJ2-1, with 7 nucleotides matching TRBD2. Germline CDR1 is MNHNY and CDR2 is SVGAGI (reference sequence). The CDR3 length is 15 residues. The V and J ends lost 7 bases and 3 bases, in that order; junction bases with no gene match: 9.

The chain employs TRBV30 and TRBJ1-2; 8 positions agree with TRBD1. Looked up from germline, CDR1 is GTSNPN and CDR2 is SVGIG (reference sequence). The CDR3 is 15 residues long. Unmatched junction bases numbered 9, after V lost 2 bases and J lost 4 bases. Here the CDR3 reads CAWSPGTGHTYGYTF. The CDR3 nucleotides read TGTGCCTGGAGTCCCGGGACAGGTCATACCTATGGCTACACCTTC. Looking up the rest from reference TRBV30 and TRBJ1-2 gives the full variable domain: SQTIHQWPATLVQPVGSPLSLECTVEGTSNPNLYWYRQAAGRGLQLLFYSVGIGQISSEVPQNLSASRPQDRQFILSSKKLLLSDSGFYLCAWSPGTGHTYGYTFGSGTRLTVV.

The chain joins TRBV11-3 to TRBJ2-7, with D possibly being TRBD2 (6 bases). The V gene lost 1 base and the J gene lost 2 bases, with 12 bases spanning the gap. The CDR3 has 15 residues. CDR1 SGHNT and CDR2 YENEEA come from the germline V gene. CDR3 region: CASSLVPGEAYEQYF. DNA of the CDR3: TGTGCCAGCAGCTTAGTACCGGGAGAGGCCTACGAGCAGTACTTC.

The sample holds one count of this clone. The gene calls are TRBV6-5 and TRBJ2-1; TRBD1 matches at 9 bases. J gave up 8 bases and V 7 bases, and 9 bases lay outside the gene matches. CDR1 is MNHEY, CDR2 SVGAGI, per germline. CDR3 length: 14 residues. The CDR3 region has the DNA TGTGCCAGCACTCCGGGACAGGGCTCGGATGAGCAGTTCTTC. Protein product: CASTPGQGSDEQFF.

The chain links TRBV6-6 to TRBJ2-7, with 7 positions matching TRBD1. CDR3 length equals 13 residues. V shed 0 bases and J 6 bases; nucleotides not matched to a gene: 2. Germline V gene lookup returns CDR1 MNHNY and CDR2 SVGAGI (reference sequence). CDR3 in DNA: TGTGCCAGCAGTTACTCGACAGGGACCGAGCAGTACTTC. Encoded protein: CASSYSTGTEQYF.

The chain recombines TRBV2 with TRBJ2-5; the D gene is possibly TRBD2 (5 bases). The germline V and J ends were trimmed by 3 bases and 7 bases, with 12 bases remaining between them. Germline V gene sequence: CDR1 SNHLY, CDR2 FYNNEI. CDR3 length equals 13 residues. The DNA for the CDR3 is TGTGCCAGCAGTGACACTAGGGCAGGGACCCAGTACTTC. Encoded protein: CASSDTRAGTQYF.

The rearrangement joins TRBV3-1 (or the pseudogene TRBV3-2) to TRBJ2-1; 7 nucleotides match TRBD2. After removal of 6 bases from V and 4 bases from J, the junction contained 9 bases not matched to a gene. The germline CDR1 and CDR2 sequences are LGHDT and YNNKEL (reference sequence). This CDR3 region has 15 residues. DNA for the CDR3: TGTGCCAGCAGGTCTTGGGGGAGGGAATACAATGAGCAGTTCTTC. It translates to CASRSWGREYNEQFF.

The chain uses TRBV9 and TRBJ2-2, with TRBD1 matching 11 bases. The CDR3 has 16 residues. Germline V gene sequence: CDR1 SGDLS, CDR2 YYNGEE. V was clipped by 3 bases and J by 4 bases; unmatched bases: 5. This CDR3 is CASSGTGGLSTGELFF. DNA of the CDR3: TGTGCCAGCAGCGGGACAGGGGGCTTGTCCACCGGGGAGCTGTTTTTT.

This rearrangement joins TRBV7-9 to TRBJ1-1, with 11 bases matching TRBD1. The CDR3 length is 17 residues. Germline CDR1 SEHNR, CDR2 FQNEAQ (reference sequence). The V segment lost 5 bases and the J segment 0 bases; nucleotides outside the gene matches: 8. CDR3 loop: CASSKRDRGYVNTEAFF. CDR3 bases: TGTGCCAGCAGCAAAAGGGACAGGGGGTATGTGAACACTGAAGCTTTCTTT.

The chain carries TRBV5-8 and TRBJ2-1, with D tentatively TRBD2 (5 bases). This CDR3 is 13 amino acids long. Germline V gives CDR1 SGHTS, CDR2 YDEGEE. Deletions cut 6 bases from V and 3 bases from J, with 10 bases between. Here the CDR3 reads CASTTAGYNEQFF. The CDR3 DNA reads TGTGCCAGCACCACGGCGGGCTACAATGAGCAGTTCTTC.

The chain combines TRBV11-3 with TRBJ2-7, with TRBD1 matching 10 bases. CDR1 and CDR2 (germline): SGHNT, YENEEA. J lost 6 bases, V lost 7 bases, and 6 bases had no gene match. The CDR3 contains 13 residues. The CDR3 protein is CASKRQGAGEQYF. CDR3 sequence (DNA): TGTGCCAGCAAACGACAGGGGGCCGGCGAGCAGTACTTC. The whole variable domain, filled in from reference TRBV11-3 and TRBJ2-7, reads EAGVVQSPRYKIIEKKQPVAFWCNPISGHNTLYWYLQNLGQGPELLIRYENEEAVDDSQLPKDRFSAERLKGVDSTLKIQPAELGDSAVYLCASKRQGAGEQYFGPGTRLTVT.

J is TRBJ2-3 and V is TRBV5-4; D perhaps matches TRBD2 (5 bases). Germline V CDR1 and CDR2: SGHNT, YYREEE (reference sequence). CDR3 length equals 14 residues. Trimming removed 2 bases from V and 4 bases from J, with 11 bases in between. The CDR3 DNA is TGTGCCAGCAGCTTCCGGGAAGCGGCAGATACGCAGTATTTT. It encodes CASSFREAADTQYF. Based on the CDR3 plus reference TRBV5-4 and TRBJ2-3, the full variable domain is ETGVTQSPTHLIKTRGQQVTLRCSSQSGHNTVSWYQQALGQGPQFIFQYYREEENGRGNFPPRFSGLQFPNYSSELNVNALELDDSALYLCASSFREAADTQYFGPGTRLTVL.

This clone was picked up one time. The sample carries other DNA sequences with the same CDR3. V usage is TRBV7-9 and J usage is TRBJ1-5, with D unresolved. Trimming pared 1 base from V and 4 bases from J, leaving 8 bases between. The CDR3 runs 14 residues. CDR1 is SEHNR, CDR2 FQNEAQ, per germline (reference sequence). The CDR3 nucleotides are TGTGCCAGCAGCTTAGGGCAGTCAAATCAGCCCCAGCATTTT. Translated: CASSLGQSNQPQHF. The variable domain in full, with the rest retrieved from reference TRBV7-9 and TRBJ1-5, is DTGVSQNPRHKITKRGQNVTFRCDPISEHNRLYWYRQTLGQGPEFLTYFQNEAQLEKSRLLSDRFSAERPKGSFSTLEIQRTEQGDSAMYLCASSLGQSNQPQHFGDGTRLSIL.

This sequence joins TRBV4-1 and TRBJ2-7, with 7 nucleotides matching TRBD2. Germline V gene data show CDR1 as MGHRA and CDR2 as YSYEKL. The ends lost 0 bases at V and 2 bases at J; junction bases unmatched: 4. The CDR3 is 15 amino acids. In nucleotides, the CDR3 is TGCGCCAGCAGCCAAGAGGCGGGAGATACCTACGAGCAGTACTTC. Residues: CASSQEAGDTYEQYF.

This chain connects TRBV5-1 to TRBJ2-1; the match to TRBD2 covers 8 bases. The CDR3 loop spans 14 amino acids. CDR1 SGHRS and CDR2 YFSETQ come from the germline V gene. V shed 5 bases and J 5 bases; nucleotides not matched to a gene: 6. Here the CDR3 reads CASSTGGPHNEQFF. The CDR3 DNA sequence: TGCGCCAGCAGTACGGGAGGGCCCCACAATGAGCAGTTCTTC.

The CDR3 bases are TGCGCCAGCAGCTCCGGACAGGGAACCTACGAGCAGTACTTC. Translated: CASSSGQGTYEQYF. The chain joins TRBV10-1 to TRBJ2-7, with 8 positions matching TRBD1. The V and J ends lost 6 bases and 2 bases, in that order; junction bases with no gene match: 6. Germline loops: CDR1 WNHNN, CDR2 SYGVQD (reference sequence). The CDR3 sequence is 14 residues long.

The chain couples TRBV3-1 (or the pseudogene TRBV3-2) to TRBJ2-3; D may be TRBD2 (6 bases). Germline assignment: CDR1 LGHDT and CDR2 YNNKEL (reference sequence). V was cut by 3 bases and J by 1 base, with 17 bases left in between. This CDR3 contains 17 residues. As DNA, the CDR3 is TGTGCCAGCAGCCAGTCCACTAGCTGGGTGGGCACAGATACGCAGTATTTT. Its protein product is CASSQSTSWVGTDTQYF.